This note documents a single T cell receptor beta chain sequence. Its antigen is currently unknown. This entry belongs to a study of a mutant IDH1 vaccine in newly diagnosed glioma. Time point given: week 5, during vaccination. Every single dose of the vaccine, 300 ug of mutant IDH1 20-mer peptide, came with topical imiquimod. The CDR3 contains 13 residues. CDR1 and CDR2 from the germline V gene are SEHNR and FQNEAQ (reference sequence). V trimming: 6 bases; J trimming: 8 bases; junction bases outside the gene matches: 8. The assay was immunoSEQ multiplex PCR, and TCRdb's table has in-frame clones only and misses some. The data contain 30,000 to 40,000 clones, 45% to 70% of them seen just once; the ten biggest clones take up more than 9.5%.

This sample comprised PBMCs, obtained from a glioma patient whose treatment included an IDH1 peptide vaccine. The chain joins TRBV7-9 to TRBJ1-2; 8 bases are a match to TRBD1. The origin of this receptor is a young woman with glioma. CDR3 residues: CASSSGTGPGYTF. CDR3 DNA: TGTGCCAGCAGTTCCGGGACAGGTCCGGGCTACACCTTC.